The 26 T cell receptor beta chains below were found in one sample sequenced in a study of cytomegalovirus exposure and HLA in healthy donors. It was with 60 Vbeta and 13 Jbeta primers that the PCR ran. Sequencing was performed with immunoSEQ multiplex PCR; in TCRdb, only in-frame clones are kept and a portion is missing. The sample records about 200,000 clones, 82% being singletons. Sequences were obtained from PBMCs. These receptors were taken from a boy under 10 years old in good health and CMV-seronegative.

This clone showed up just once. The gene calls are TRBV15 and TRBJ1-1, with unresolved D. The length of the CDR3 is 13 residues. Trimming took off 0 bases at V and 8 bases at J, with 10 bases between the two ends. Germline V gene lookup returns CDR1 LNHNV and CDR2 YYDKDF (reference sequence). The CDR3 region is CATSREQRAEAFF. The CDR3 nucleotides read TGTGCCACCAGCAGAGAACAGAGAGCCGAAGCTTTCTTT.

A word on this clone: At one end, the junction sequence differs from germline, possibly due to a read error. This sequence joins TRBV2 and TRBJ2-4, with a possible D match to TRBD1 (6 bases). The CDR3 spans 15 residues. Germline V lookup: CDR1 SNHLY, CDR2 FYNNEI. This CDR3 reads CASSGTLGAKNSQYF. CDR3 nucleotide sequence: TGTGCCAGCAGTGGCACTCTGGGGGCCAAAAACAGTCAGTACTTC. The full variable domain, in which reference TRBV2 and TRBJ2-4 provide the parts outside the CDR3, is EPEVTQTPSHQVTQMGQEVILRCVPISNHLYFYWYRQILGQKVEFLVSFYNNEISEKSEIFDDQFSVERPDGSNFTLKIRSTKLEDSAMYFCASSGTLGAKNSQYFGAGTRLSVL.

The chain has TRBV4-3 and TRBJ1-1; the match to TRBD1 covers 8 bases. The germline gives CDR1 LGHNA, CDR2 YSLEER. The V segment lost 3 bases and the J segment 4 bases; nucleotides outside the gene matches: 4. This CDR3 region has 14 residues. CDR3 amino acids: CASSQTGAGTEAFF. The CDR3, as DNA: TGCGCCAGCAGCCAGACAGGGGCAGGCACTGAAGCTTTCTTT.

The chain carries TRBV5-1 and TRBJ2-1, with a tentative D call TRBD1 (5 bases). V gave up 0 bases and J gave up 3 bases, with 10 bases separating them. CDR1 is SGHRS and CDR2 is YFSETQ in the germline V gene. The CDR3 runs 15 residues. Written as DNA, the CDR3 is TGCGCCAGCAGCTTGGACGGCCAGGGCTACAATGAGCAGTTCTTC. It specifies CASSLDGQGYNEQFF. Drawing the rest from reference TRBV5-1 and TRBJ2-1, the complete variable domain is KAGVTQTPRYLIKTRGQQVTLSCSPISGHRSVSWYQQTPGQGLQFLFEYFSETQRNKGNFPGRFSGRQFSNSRSEMNVSTLELGDSALYLCASSLDGQGYNEQFFGPGTRLTVL.

In this sample, this clone turned up once. V gene TRBV5-4 combines with J gene TRBJ2-7; D is uncertain. V was pared by 0 bases and J by 7 bases, with 14 bases between. The V gene's germline CDR1 is SGHNT and CDR2 YYREEE (reference sequence). The CDR3 has 14 amino acids. The CDR3 protein is CASSLAESAREQYF. The DNA for the CDR3 is TGTGCCAGCAGCTTGGCCGAGAGCGCCCGGGAGCAGTACTTC.

This chain links TRBV6-1 with TRBJ1-5, with D perhaps matching TRBD1 (5 bases). The germline V gene encodes CDR1 MNHNS and CDR2 SASEGT. V dropped 3 bases and J dropped 7 bases, with 13 bases sitting between them. CDR3 length equals 14 residues. Here the CDR3 reads CASSERGRGQPQHF. CDR3 nucleotides: TGTGCCAGCAGTGAGCGGGGTAGGGGCCAGCCCCAGCATTTT.

This chain links TRBV7-2 with TRBJ2-5, with 8 bases fitting TRBD2. The CDR3 totals 15 residues. The V and J ends lost 3 bases and 5 bases, in that order; junction bases with no gene match: 8. CDR1 is SGHTA and CDR2 is FQGNSA in the germline V gene. The CDR3 DNA reads TGTGCCAGCAGCTTGGACCCGGGGGGGCCGGAGACCCAGTACTTC. It encodes CASSLDPGGPETQYF.

The chain links TRBV5-5 to TRBJ2-3, with 10 nucleotides matching TRBD1. J lost 3 bases, V lost 5 bases, and 3 bases had no gene match. This CDR3 spans 14 amino acids. Germline V lookup: CDR1 SGHKS, CDR2 YYEKEE (reference sequence). The CDR3 loop is CASRTGGGTDTQYF. In DNA form, the CDR3 reads TGTGCCAGCAGGACAGGGGGCGGGACAGATACGCAGTATTTT.

The genes are TRBV2 and TRBJ2-4, with 11 bases identical to TRBD2. The CDR3 runs to 17 residues. With V trimmed by 8 bases and J by 0 bases, 9 bases remained unmatched. Looked up from germline, CDR1 is SNHLY and CDR2 is FYNNEI. The CDR3 DNA reads as TGTGCCAGCGAATTCGTTAGCGGGGGGGTAGCCAAAAACATTCAGTACTTC. Translating gives CASEFVSGGVAKNIQYF. Filled out from reference TRBV2 and TRBJ2-4, the complete variable domain reads EPEVTQTPSHQVTQMGQEVILRCVPISNHLYFYWYRQILGQKVEFLVSFYNNEISEKSEIFDDQFSVERPDGSNFTLKIRSTKLEDSAMYFCASEFVSGGVAKNIQYFGAGTRLSVL.

The chain is built from TRBV5-4 and TRBJ1-1; 10 bases align to TRBD1. The CDR3 consists of 15 residues. Germline assignment: CDR1 SGHNT and CDR2 YYREEE (reference sequence). V gave up 1 base and J gave up 5 bases; unmatched junction bases: 5. CDR3 in DNA: TGTGCCAGCAGCTTGAGACAGGGGGCGCGGACTGAAGCTTTCTTT. It codes for CASSLRQGARTEAFF.

V gene TRBV21-1 combines with J gene TRBJ2-7; the D call in the table, TRBD2, was not verified against the DNA. TRBV21-1 is given as a pseudogene. The CDR3 consists of 13 residues. CDR3 sequence: CASSKEGEGEQYF. Here the CDR3 DNA reads TGTGCCAGCAGCAAAGAGGGGGAGGGGGAGCAGTACTTC.

The rearrangement joins TRBV30 to TRBJ1-1; D not resolved. Germline V gene lookup returns CDR1 GTSNPN and CDR2 SVGIG (reference sequence). This CDR3 is 12 amino acids long. Trimming removed 2 bases from V and 0 bases from J, with 4 bases in between. As DNA, the CDR3 is TGTGCCTGGAGTCGGTTGAACACTGAAGCTTTCTTT. As protein: CAWSRLNTEAFF.

The chain employs TRBV7-2 and TRBJ2-5, with D tentatively TRBD2 (7 bases). CDR3 length: 19 amino acids. V was shortened by 0 bases and J by 5 bases, with 25 bases between the two germline ends. CDR1 and CDR2 from the germline V gene are SGHTA and FQGNSA. The CDR3 reads CASSLAPQGRGPSGETQYF. DNA for the CDR3: TGTGCCAGCAGCTTAGCGCCTCAGGGGCGGGGGCCCTCGGGGGAGACCCAGTACTTC. Variable domain in full (rest from reference TRBV7-2 and TRBJ2-5): GAGVSQSPSNKVTEKGKDVELRCDPISGHTALYWYRQSLGQGLEFLIYFQGNSAPDKSGLPSDRFSAERTGGSVSTLTIQRTQQEDSAVYLCASSLAPQGRGPSGETQYFGPGTRLLVL.

The chain uses TRBV19 and TRBJ1-5, with 9 bases fitting TRBD1. J gave up 5 bases and V 1 base, and 3 bases lay outside the gene matches. The CDR3 runs to 15 residues. CDR1 LNHDA and CDR2 SQIVND come from the germline V gene (reference sequence). The CDR3 here is CASSIVTGGDQPQHF. CDR3 bases: TGTGCCAGTAGTATAGTAACAGGGGGCGATCAGCCCCAGCATTTT.

The chain is built from TRBV30 and TRBJ2-1, with 9 bases matching TRBD2. The CDR3 has 14 amino acids. V shed 5 bases, J shed 6 bases, and the junction held 8 bases outside the gene matches. CDR1 GTSNPN and CDR2 SVGIG come from the germline V gene (reference sequence). The CDR3, as DNA: TGTGCCTGGGGGCGGGGGGGTCAGAGCAATGAGCAGTTCTTC. Protein product: CAWGRGGQSNEQFF.

The chain recombines TRBV7-9 with TRBJ1-2; unclear D gene. Germline lookup yields CDR1 SEHNR and CDR2 FQNEAQ (reference sequence). CDR3 length equals 12 residues. V was pared by 1 base and J by 8 bases, with 8 bases between. CDR3 loop: CASSLERGGYTF. The CDR3 nucleotides are TGTGCCAGCAGCTTAGAAAGAGGGGGCTACACCTTC.

This chain connects TRBV7-3 to TRBJ1-6, with TRBD1 matching over 9 bases. J lost 9 bases, V lost 3 bases, and 9 bases had no gene match. CDR1 and CDR2 (germline): SGHTA, FQGTGA. The CDR3 runs to 16 residues. The CDR3: CASSFPRDRVRSPLHF. For the CDR3, the DNA is TGTGCCAGCAGCTTCCCCCGGGACAGGGTTCGTTCACCCCTCCACTTT. The whole variable domain, remainder taken from reference TRBV7-3 and TRBJ1-6, is GAGVSQTPSNKVTEKGKYVELRCDPISGHTALYWYRQSLGQGPEFLIYFQGTGAADDSGLPNDRFFAVRPEGSVSTLKIQRTERGDSAVYLCASSFPRDRVRSPLHFGNGTRLTVT.

V gene TRBV19 combines with J gene TRBJ1-6; a possible D gene is TRBD1 (6 bases). This CDR3 is 17 amino acids long. Deletions cut 2 bases from V and 10 bases from J, with 21 bases between. In germline, CDR1 is LNHDA, CDR2 SQIVND (reference sequence). CDR3 sequence reads: CASSIILTPTQGSPLHF. The CDR3 region has the DNA TGTGCCAGTAGTATAATTTTGACTCCTACCCAGGGGTCACCCCTCCACTTT.

The gene calls are TRBV7-2 and TRBJ2-6; unclear D gene. Trimming removed 5 bases at V and 1 base at J, with 3 bases between. This CDR3 spans 13 amino acids. The germline CDR1 and CDR2 sequences are SGHTA and FQGNSA. The CDR3 region has the DNA TGTGCCAGCAGCCCATCTGGGGCCAACGTCCTGACTTTC. This encodes CASSPSGANVLTF. Supplemented by reference TRBV7-2 and TRBJ2-6, the full variable domain reads GAGVSQSPSNKVTEKGKDVELRCDPISGHTALYWYRQSLGQGLEFLIYFQGNSAPDKSGLPSDRFSAERTGGSVSTLTIQRTQQEDSAVYLCASSPSGANVLTFGAGSRLTVL.

About this clone: This sample also contains other DNA sequences that code for the same CDR3. The V and J genes are TRBV20-1 and TRBJ2-7; weak D call: TRBD2 (6 bases). The CDR3 runs 11 residues. Germline V gives CDR1 DFQATT, CDR2 SNEGSKA (reference sequence). V dropped 3 bases and J dropped 4 bases, with 7 bases sitting between them. This CDR3 is CSASGGYEQYF. The CDR3 region has the DNA TGCAGTGCTAGCGGGGGATACGAGCAGTACTTC.

The genes are TRBV6-6 and TRBJ1-2; 9 bases fit TRBD1. The germline CDR1 and CDR2 sequences are MNHNY and SVGAGI (reference sequence). Trimming cost V 6 bases and J 9 bases; bases outside gene matches: 5. The CDR3 is made up of 12 amino acids. The CDR3 here is CASRRTGASYTF. The CDR3 DNA reads as TGTGCCAGCAGGAGGACAGGGGCAAGCTACACCTTC.

The J gene is TRBJ2-1, the V gene TRBV7-2; 12 bases align to TRBD2. Germline V CDR1 and CDR2: SGHTA, FQGNSA. Trimming removed 5 bases from V and 7 bases from J; junction bases left unmatched: 12. The CDR3 is made up of 17 amino acids. The CDR3 region is CASSPRGLAGGKNEQFF. DNA of the CDR3: TGTGCCAGCAGCCCGAGGGGCCTAGCGGGGGGGAAAAATGAGCAGTTCTTC.

A word on this clone: Other DNA sequences of this sample code for an identical CDR3. The J gene is TRBJ2-7, the V gene TRBV5-1; 10 positions match TRBD2. With 4 bases clipped from V and 2 bases from J, the junction kept 0 bases outside the gene matches. CDR3 length equals 13 residues. CDR1 is SGHRS, CDR2 YFSETQ, per germline. This CDR3 is CASSSGGAYEQYF. The CDR3 DNA follows: TGCGCCAGCAGCAGCGGGGGGGCCTACGAGCAGTACTTC. Drawing the rest from reference TRBV5-1 and TRBJ2-7, the complete variable domain is KAGVTQTPRYLIKTRGQQVTLSCSPISGHRSVSWYQQTPGQGLQFLFEYFSETQRNKGNFPGRFSGRQFSNSRSEMNVSTLELGDSALYLCASSSGGAYEQYFGPGTRLTVT.

This chain links TRBV11-2 with TRBJ2-7; D is perhaps TRBD1 (6 bases). The germline gives CDR1 SGHAT, CDR2 FQNNGV. V was trimmed by 5 bases and J by 0 bases, leaving 14 bases between them. This CDR3 contains 15 residues. The DNA for the CDR3 is TGTGCCAGCAGCGTAACGGGACATCCCTCCTACGAGCAGTACTTC. Its protein is CASSVTGHPSYEQYF.

J is TRBJ1-2 and V is TRBV9; D possibly corresponds to TRBD1 (5 bases). This CDR3 comprises 15 residues. Trimming left V 0 bases short and J 4 bases short, with 13 bases between. CDR1 is SGDLS, CDR2 YYNGEE, per germline. The CDR3 region is CASSVGRWGVYGYTF. CDR3 coding DNA: TGTGCCAGCAGCGTAGGTCGTTGGGGGGTCTATGGCTACACCTTC.

This clone has just one count. V usage is TRBV7-9 and J usage is TRBJ2-2; D is unresolved. Between the trimmed V and J ends, which lost 1 base and 6 bases, there was a span of 18 bases. Germline CDR1 reads SEHNR; CDR2 reads FQNEAQ (reference sequence). The CDR3 is 17 amino acids. CDR3 coding DNA: TGTGCCAGCAGCTTAGGATCCCCCAGACTCAACGCCGGGGAGCTGTTTTTT. Protein: CASSLGSPRLNAGELFF. Full variable domain (rest looked up from reference TRBV7-9 and TRBJ2-2): DTGVSQNPRHKITKRGQNVTFRCDPISEHNRLYWYRQTLGQGPEFLTYFQNEAQLEKSRLLSDRFSAERPKGSFSTLEIQRTEQGDSAMYLCASSLGSPRLNAGELFFGEGSRLTVL.